This T cell receptor (beta chain) was captured by sequencing in a study of blood T cell repertoires in COVID-19. Study overall: The United States, Italy and Spain supplied acute and convalescent COVID-19 samples. PBMCs, B-cell-depleted T cells, or T cells were the source of the cDNA or gDNA that made up the material.

CDR3 length: 16 amino acids. V was pared by 3 bases and J by 9 bases, with 10 bases of the junction left unmatched. Germline-derived CDR1 and CDR2 are LGHDT and YNNKEL (reference sequence). Methods used by the authors: The assay estimated nucleated cells by amplifying reference gene primers. Sequencing used immunoSEQ multiplex PCR; TCRdb keeps in-frame clones, though not all of them. The V and J calls and clone size were taken over from that table, and D and trimming were inferred from the DNA. The table includes 270,000 or so clones, over 75% detected once. The chain has TRBV3-1 (or the pseudogene TRBV3-2) and TRBJ2-1; 11 positions agree with TRBD1. The specimen was peripheral blood. The clonotype comes from a human donor in a cohort sampled during active COVID-19. CDR3 protein: CASSHRSGTGGAEQFF. The CDR3 DNA reads as TGTGCCAGCAGCCATAGATCCGGGACAGGGGGGGCTGAGCAGTTCTTC.